Included here is one T cell receptor beta chain sequence, with context. Trimming at V came to 4 bases and at J to 3 bases, leaving 8 bases not matched to a gene. Germline V gene data show CDR1 as SGHRS and CDR2 as YFSETQ. The length of the CDR3 is 17 residues. These data are taken from a study of shared clonotypes between healthy human individuals. TCRdb keeps only in-frame clones here, not all; method: immunoSEQ multiplex PCR. The table records about 580,000 clones, roughly 98% of them present only once. Positive CCR7 selection of CD45RO-negative cells yielded the naive CD8 cells, and terminally differentiated effector memory CD45RA+ cells were excluded.

J is TRBJ2-2 and V is TRBV5-1, with 11 bases lining up with TRBD1. The source of this sequence is a man aged 25 to 40 in good health. The sequenced material came from naive CD8+ T cells sorted from blood. The CDR3 region has the DNA TGCGCCAGCAGCCGCATACCGGGACAGGGGGACACCGGGGAGCTGTTTTTT. Protein product: CASSRIPGQGDTGELFF.